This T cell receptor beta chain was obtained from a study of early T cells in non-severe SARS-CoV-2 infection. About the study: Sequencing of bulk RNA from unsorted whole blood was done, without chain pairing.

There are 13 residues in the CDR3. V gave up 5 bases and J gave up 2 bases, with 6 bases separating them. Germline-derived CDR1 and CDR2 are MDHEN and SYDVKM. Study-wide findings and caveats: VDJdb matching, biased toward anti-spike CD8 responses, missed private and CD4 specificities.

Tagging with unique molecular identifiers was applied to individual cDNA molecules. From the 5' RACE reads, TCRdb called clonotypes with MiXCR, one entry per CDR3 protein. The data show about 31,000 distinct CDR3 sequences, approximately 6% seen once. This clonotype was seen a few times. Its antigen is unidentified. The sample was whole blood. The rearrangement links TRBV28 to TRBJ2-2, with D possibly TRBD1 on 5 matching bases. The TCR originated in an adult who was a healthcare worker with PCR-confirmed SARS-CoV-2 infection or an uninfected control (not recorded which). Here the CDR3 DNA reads TGTGCCAGCAGTAGGGGTAACACCGGGGAGCTGTTTTTT. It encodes CASSRGNTGELFF.